These T cell receptor beta chains were read from a single sample in a study of cytomegalovirus exposure and HLA in healthy donors. Repertoires were generated with immunoSEQ multiplex PCR, while TCRdb's copy carries only in-frame clones and drops some. The table has around 190,000 clones, less than 85% seen once; the top ten hold under 5%. Input material: PBMCs. The receptors were gathered from a man aged 25-45 years in good health and CMV-seropositive. CDR3s include the opening cysteine and the closing phenylalanine or tryptophan.

v_call,j_call,cdr3_aa
TRBV27,TRBJ2-5,CASSPRPKMWQETQYF
TRBV2,TRBJ1-4,CASRHDSTTNEKLFF
TRBV6-6,TRBJ1-3,CASRLLGGNTIYF
TRBV2,TRBJ1-1,CASRLDRGTNEAFF
TRBV6-1,TRBJ2-7,CASSENGRGQQSIRYEQYF
TRBV19,TRBJ2-7,CASSMDAGIAYEQYF
TRBV6-5,TRBJ2-7,CASSRLAGGEYEQYF
TRBV5-6,TRBJ1-1,CASRLGGGDEAFF
TRBV21-1,TRBJ1-1,CASSKPAGLNTEAFF
TRBV28,TRBJ1-1,CASSPQGAGTEAFF
TRBV5-1,TRBJ2-3,CASSLVVSATSSTDTQYF
TRBV4-1,TRBJ1-5,CASSRGTGGNSNQPQHF
TRBV9,TRBJ2-1,CASSVVPGFYNEQFF
TRBV30,TRBJ2-7,CAWSKGYEQYF
TRBV5-4,TRBJ2-7,CASSLGAGREQYF
TRBV28,TRBJ2-7,CASSPGQTYEQYF
TRBV19,TRBJ1-2,CAIINPGGYGYTF
TRBV28,TRBJ2-3,CASSLGGALRTDTQYF
TRBV7-3,TRBJ2-2,CASSYTGLATGELFF
TRBV19,TRBJ2-1,CASSIAFGTGLYEQFF
TRBV11-3,TRBJ2-2,CASSKTSGIGELFF
TRBV9,TRBJ2-7,CASSVRQASYEQYF
TRBV7-2,TRBJ1-6,CASSPARGPLPLHF
TRBV7-2,TRBJ2-5,CASSLARREETQYF
TRBV2,TRBJ2-1,CASSEDPLTGENEQFF
TRBV5-5,TRBJ2-7,CASSLGDSPTYEQYF
TRBV11-1,TRBJ2-1,CASSLNRGLGEQFF
TRBV4-1,TRBJ1-2,CASSQGRVGYGYTF
TRBV30,TRBJ2-5,CAWSVRGGPFEETQYF
TRBV19,TRBJ1-1,CASSPSSGGEAFF
TRBV7-9,TRBJ2-7,CASSSREPPAYEQYF